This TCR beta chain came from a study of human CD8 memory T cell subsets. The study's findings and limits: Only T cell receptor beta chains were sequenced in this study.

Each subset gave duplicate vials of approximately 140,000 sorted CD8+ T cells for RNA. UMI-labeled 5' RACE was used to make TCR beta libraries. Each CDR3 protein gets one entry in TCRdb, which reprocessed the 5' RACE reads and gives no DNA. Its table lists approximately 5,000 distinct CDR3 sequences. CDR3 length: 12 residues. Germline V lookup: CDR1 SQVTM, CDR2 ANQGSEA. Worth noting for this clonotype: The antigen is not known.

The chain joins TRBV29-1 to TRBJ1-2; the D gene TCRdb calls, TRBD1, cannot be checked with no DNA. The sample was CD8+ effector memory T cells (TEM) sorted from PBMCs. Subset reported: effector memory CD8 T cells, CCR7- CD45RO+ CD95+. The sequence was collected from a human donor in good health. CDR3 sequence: CSAPGNNYGYTF.